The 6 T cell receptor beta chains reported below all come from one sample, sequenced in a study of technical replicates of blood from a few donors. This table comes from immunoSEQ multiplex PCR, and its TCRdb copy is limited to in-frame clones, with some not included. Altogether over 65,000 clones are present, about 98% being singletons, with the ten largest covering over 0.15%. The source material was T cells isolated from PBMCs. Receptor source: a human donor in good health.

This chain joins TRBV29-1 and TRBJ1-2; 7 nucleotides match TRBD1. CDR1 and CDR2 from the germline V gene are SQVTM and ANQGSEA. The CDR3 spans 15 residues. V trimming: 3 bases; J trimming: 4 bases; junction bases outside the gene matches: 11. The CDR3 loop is CSVDRGQTWTYGYTF. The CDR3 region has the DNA TGCAGCGTTGATCGGGGACAGACGTGGACCTATGGCTACACCTTC.

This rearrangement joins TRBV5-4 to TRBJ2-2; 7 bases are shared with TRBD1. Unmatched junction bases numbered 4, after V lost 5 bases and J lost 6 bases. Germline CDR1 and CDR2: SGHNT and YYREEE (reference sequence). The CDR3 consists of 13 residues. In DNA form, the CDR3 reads TGTGCCAGCAGTAAACAGGGGTCCGGGGAGCTGTTTTTT. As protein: CASSKQGSGELFF.

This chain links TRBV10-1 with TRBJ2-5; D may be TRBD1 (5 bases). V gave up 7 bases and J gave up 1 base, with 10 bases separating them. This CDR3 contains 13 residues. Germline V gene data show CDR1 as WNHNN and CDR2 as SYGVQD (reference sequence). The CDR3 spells CASNRQTQETQYF. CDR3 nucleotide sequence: TGCGCCAGCAACAGACAGACCCAAGAGACCCAGTACTTC.

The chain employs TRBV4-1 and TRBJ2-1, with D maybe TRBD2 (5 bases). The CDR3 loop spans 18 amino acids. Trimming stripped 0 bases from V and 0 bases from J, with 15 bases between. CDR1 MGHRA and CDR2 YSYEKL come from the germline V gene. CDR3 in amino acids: CASSQDTPGLISYNEQFF. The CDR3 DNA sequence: TGCGCCAGCAGCCAAGACACCCCCGGACTCATCTCCTACAATGAGCAGTTCTTC.

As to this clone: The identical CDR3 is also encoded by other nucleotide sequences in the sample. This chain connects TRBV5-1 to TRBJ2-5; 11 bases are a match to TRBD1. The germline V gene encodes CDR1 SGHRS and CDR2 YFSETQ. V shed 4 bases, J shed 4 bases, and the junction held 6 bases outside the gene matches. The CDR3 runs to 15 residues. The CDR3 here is CASSLGQGAGETQYF. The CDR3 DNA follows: TGCGCCAGCAGCCTCGGACAGGGGGCAGGAGAGACCCAGTACTTC.

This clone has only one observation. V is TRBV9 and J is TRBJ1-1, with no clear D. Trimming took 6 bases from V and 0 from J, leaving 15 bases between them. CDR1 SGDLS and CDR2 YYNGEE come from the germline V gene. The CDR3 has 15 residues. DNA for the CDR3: TGTGCCAGCACCCCCTCGCCGGTGATGAACACTGAAGCTTTCTTT. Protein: CASTPSPVMNTEAFF.